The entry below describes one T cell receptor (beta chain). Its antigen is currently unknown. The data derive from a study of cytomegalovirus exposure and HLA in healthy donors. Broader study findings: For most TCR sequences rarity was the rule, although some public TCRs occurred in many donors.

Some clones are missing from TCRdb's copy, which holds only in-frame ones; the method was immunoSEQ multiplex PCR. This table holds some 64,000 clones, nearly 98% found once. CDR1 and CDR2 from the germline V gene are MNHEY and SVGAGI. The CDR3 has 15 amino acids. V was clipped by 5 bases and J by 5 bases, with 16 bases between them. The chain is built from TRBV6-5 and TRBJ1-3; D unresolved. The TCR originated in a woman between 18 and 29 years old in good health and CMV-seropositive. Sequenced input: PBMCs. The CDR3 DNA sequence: TGTGCCAGCAGTCCACTCGAGGTCCGCCGAAACACCATATATTTT. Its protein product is CASSPLEVRRNTIYF.